One T cell receptor (beta chain) is described in this entry. Its antigen is as yet unknown. The sample belongs to a study of PD-1 blockade in classical Hodgkin lymphoma. Across the whole study: It was nivolumab at 3 mg/kg, given intravenously every 2 weeks, that patients received. Study-wide results and caveats: Reported baseline diversity: healthy donors highest, relapsed/refractory patients lowest. With CD4+ cells, TCR diversity rose significantly by C4D1, but not with CD8+ cells. Complete responders' baseline diversity resembled that of newly diagnosed patients.

The CDR3 totals 13 residues. Deletions cut 7 bases from V and 5 bases from J, with 14 bases between. Germline CDR1 MNHEY, CDR2 SVGAGI. The patients all showed relapse after autologous stem cell transplantation, while their brentuximab vedotin exposure varied. The protocol was immunoSEQ multiplex PCR, while the TCRdb copy is restricted to in-frame clones and leaves out a portion. The data hold about 58,000 clones, with 88% observed a single time. The chain recombines TRBV6-5 with TRBJ1-2, with no clear D. Sequences were derived from peripheral blood mononuclear cells (PBMCs), sampled before the second cycle of nivolumab. This receptor was obtained from a human donor with classical Hodgkin lymphoma. The CDR3 here is CASTEHGGYGYTF. The CDR3 DNA follows: TGTGCCAGCACCGAACACGGCGGGTATGGCTACACCTTC.